This TCR beta chain derives from a study of vaccination and CD4 T cells after COVID-19. This clonotype occurred a few times. The antigen is unknown. Researchers used the Oncomine TCR Beta short-read assay to sequence DNA from cultured CD4+ T cells. TCRdb analysed the PCR reads with MiXCR anew, one entry per CDR3 protein. The sample shows about 20,000 distinct CDR3 sequences, about half of them seen only once. Germline V gene lookup returns CDR1 DFQATT and CDR2 SNEGSKA (reference sequence). V gave up 1 base and J gave up 9 bases; unmatched junction bases: 5. The CDR3 length is 14 residues. This sample's treatment: approximately 9-day PBMC culture with coronavirus spike peptide pools or control peptides (ViraFEST assay).

The V and J genes are TRBV20-1 and TRBJ1-6; 8 bases align to TRBD1. The sequence derives from a human donor who had recovered from COVID-19. Sequencing was done on a sample of CD4+ T cells from blood, cultured in vitro. CDR3 residues: CSARVGQGGSPLHF. CDR3 DNA sequence: TGCAGTGCTAGAGTAGGACAGGGTGGTTCACCCCTCCACTTT.